This T cell receptor (beta chain) comes out of a study of T cell responses to AZD1222 COVID-19 vaccine. Study findings and constraints: Donors were largely white British and mainly female; clonal diversity was possibly underestimated. Targeting of unmutated variant regions was reportedly seen in nearly half of spike-specific TCRs.

This clone was observed a single time. The antigen is undetermined. Clones were read by immunoSEQ multiplex PCR, and TCRdb kept only the in-frame ones, dropping some. The sample shows about 99,000 clones, roughly 85% of them seen only once. The V and J ends lost 4 bases and 5 bases respectively, with 14 bases between them. Germline V gene data show CDR1 as LNHDA and CDR2 as SQIVND (reference sequence). The length of the CDR3 is 14 residues. The V call is TRBV19, the J call TRBJ2-5; the D is unclear. The sample in question was peripheral blood, obtained on day 0 of AZD1222 vaccination. The sequence came from an adult in good health. For the CDR3, the DNA is TGTGCCAGTAGTACCGGGTCCCGGACGGAGACCCAGTACTTC. It translates to CASSTGSRTETQYF.